This T cell receptor (beta chain) was documented in a study of blood T cell repertoires in COVID-19. The method was immunoSEQ multiplex PCR; TCRdb's version includes in-frame clones alone and lacks a portion of them. This sample has 370,000 or so clones, with around 87% found just once. There are 12 residues in the CDR3. Trimming removed 2 bases from V and 4 bases from J, with 6 bases in between. Germline V gene lookup returns CDR1 SGHRS and CDR2 YFSETQ. Enrolled through a virtual design, the participants were between about 18 and 89 years of age and came from about two dozen US areas. Participants had their cohort set by participant-reported clinical history.

Sequences were obtained from PBMCs or T cells enriched from blood (not recorded which). This clonotype originated in a young man who had recovered from COVID-19. The chain carries TRBV5-1 and TRBJ1-2; D remains unclear. The CDR3 here is CASSLTSYGYTF. CDR3 sequence (DNA): TGCGCCAGCAGCTTAACAAGCTATGGCTACACCTTC.